The present entry profiles one T cell receptor (beta chain) with its context. This entry belongs to a study of blood T cell repertoires in COVID-19. In the study overall: Samples came from the United States, Italy and Spain, spanning acute and convalescent COVID-19.

This CDR3 is 11 amino acids long. V was shortened by 0 bases and J by 7 bases, with 6 bases between the two germline ends. CDR1 is GTSNPN and CDR2 is SVGIG in the germline V gene (reference sequence). As processed by the authors: Amplifying reference gene primers gave estimates of nucleated cell counts. Here immunoSEQ multiplex PCR was the method, and the copy in TCRdb shows in-frame clones only, minus some. V and J calls and clone size come straight from that table; D and trimming were deduced from the DNA. The data show some 110,000 clones, 86% seen once. The chain carries TRBV30 and TRBJ1-1; D call uncertain. This clonotype was sampled from a middle-aged man with acute or convalescent COVID-19. Material: peripheral blood. In DNA, the CDR3 is TGTGCCTGGAGTGTACGGGTTGAAGCTTTCTTT. Translated: CAWSVRVEAFF.